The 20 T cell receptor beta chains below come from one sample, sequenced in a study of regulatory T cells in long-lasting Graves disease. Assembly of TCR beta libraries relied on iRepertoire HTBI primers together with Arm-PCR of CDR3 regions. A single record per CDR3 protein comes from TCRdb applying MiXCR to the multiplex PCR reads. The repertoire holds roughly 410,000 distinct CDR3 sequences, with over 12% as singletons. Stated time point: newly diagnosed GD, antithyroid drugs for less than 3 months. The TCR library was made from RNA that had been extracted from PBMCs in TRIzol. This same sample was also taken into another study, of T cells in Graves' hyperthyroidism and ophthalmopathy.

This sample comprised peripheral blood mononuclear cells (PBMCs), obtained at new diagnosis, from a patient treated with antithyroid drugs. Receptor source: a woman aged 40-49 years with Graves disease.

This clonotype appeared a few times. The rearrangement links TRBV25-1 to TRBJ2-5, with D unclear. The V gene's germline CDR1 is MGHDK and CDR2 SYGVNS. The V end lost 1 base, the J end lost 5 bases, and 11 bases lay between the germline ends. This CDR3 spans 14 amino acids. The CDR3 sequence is CASSESQLSETQYF. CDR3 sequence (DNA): TGTGCCAGCAGTGAATCCCAACTGTCGGAGACCCAGTACTTC.

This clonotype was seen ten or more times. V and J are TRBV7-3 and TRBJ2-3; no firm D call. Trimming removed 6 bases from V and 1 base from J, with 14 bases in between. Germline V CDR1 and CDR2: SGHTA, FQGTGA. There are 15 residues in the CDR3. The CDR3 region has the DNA TGTGCCAGCAGTTTTACGGGCGGAGGCACAGATACGCAGTATTTT. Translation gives CASSFTGGGTDTQYF.

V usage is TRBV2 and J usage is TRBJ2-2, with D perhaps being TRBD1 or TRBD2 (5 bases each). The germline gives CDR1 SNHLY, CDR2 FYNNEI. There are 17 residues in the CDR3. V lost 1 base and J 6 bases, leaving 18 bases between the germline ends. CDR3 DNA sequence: TGTGCCAGCAGTGAAGATCTTGTTGGGGGTAGGGCCGGGGAGCTGTTTTTT. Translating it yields CASSEDLVGGRAGELFF.

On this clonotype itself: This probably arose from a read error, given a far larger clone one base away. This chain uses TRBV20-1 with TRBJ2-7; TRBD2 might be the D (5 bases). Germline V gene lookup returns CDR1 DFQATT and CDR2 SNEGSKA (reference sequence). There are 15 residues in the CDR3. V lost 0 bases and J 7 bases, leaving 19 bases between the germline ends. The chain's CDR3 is CSARDLEGSRNEQYF. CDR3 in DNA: TGCAGTGCTAGAGATCTTGAAGGGAGTAGGAATGAGCAGTACTTC.

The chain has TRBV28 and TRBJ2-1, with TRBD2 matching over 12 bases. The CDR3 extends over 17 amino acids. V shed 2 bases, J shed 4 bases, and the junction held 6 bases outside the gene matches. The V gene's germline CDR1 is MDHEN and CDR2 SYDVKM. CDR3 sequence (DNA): TGTGCCAGCAGTTTAGAACTAGCGGGAGGACCTTACAATGAGCAGTTCTTC. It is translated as CASSLELAGGPYNEQFF.

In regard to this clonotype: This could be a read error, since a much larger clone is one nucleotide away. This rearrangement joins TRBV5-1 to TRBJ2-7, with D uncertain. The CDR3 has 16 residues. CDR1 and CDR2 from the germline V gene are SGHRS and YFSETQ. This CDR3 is CASSPQAVAGGYERYF. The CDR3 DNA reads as TGCGCCAGCAGCCCCCAGGCCGTAGCCGGCGGCTACGAGCGGTACTTC.

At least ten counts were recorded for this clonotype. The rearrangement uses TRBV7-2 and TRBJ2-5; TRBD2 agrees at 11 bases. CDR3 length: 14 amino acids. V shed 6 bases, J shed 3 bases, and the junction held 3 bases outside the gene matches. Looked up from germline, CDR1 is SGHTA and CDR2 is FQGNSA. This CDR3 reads CASSPGLAEETQYF. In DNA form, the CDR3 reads TGTGCCAGCAGTCCGGGACTAGCGGAAGAGACCCAGTACTTC.

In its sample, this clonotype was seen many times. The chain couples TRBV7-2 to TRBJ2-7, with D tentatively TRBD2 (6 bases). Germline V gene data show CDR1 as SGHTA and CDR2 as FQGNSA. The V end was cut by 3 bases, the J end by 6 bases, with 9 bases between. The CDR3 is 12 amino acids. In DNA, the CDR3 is TGTGCCAGCAGCTTGAACGGGGGCGAGCAGTACTTC. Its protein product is CASSLNGGEQYF.

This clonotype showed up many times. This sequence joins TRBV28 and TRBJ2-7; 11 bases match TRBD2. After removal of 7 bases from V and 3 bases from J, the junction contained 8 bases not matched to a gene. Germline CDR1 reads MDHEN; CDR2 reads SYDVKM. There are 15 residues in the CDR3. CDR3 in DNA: TGTGCCAGCAAGATGACTAGCGGGGATTTCTACGAGCAGTACTTC. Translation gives CASKMTSGDFYEQYF.

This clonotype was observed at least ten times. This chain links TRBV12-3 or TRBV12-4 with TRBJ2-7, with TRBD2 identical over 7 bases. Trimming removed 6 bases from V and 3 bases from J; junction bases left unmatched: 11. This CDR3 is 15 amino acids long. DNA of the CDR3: TGTGCCAGCAGCCCTCGGGGGGATATAGGCTACGAGCAGTACTTC. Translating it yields CASSPRGDIGYEQYF.

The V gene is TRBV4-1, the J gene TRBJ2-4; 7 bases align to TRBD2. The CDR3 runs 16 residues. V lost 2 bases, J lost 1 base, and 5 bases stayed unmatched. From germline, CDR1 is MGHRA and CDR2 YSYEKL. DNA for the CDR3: TGCGCCAGCAGCCAACTGGCGGGAGAGGCCAAAAACATTCAGTACTTC. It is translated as CASSQLAGEAKNIQYF.

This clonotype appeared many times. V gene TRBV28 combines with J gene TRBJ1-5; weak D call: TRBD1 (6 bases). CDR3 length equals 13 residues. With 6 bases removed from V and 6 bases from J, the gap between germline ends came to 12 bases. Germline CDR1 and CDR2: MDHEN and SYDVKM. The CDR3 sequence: CASSQGQPQPQHF. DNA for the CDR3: TGTGCCAGCAGCCAAGGACAGCCTCAGCCCCAGCATTTT.

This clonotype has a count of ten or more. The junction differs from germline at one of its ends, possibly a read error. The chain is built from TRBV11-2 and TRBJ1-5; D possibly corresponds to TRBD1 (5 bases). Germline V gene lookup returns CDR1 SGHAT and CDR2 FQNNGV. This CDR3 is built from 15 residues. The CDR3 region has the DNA TGTGCCAGCAGCGTAGACGGGAGGGGAAATCAGCCCCAGCATTTT. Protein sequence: CASSVDGRGNQPQHF.

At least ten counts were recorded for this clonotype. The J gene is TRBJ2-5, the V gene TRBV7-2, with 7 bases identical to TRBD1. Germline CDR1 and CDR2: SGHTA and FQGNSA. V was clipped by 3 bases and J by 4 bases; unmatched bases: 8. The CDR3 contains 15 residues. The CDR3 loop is CASSFATGSGETQYF. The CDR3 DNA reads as TGTGCCAGCAGCTTCGCGACAGGGTCGGGAGAGACCCAGTACTTC.

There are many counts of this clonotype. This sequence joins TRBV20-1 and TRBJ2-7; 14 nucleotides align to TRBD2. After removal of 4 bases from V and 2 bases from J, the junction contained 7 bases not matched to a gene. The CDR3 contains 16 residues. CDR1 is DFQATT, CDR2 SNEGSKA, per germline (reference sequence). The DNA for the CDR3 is TGCAGTGCTACGGGACTAGCGGGAGAGGAAGCCTACGAGCAGTACTTC. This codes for CSATGLAGEEAYEQYF.

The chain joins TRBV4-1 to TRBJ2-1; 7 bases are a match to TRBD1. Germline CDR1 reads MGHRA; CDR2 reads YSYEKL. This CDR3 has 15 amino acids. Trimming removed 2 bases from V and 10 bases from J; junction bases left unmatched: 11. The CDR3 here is CASSQPLWFRGEQFF. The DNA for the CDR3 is TGCGCCAGCAGCCAACCCCTTTGGTTCAGGGGGGAGCAGTTCTTC.

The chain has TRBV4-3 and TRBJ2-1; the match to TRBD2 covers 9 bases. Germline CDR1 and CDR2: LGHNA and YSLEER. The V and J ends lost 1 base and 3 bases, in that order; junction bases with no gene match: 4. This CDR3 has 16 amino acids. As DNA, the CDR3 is TGCGCCAGCAGCCAAGGAGAGACTAGCGGCTACAATGAGCAGTTCTTC. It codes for CASSQGETSGYNEQFF.

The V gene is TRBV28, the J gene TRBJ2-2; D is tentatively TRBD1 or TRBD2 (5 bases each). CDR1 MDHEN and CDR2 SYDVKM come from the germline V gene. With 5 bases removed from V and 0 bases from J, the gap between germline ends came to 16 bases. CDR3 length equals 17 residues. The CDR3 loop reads CASSLPPMGANTGELFF. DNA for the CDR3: TGTGCCAGCAGTCTACCTCCCATGGGGGCGAACACCGGGGAGCTGTTTTTT. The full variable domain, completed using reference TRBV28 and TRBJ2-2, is DVKVTQSSRYLVKRTGEKVFLECVQDMDHENMFWYRQDPGLGLRLIYFSYDVKMKEKGDIPEGYSVSREKKERFSLILESASTNQTSMYLCASSLPPMGANTGELFFGEGSRLTVL.

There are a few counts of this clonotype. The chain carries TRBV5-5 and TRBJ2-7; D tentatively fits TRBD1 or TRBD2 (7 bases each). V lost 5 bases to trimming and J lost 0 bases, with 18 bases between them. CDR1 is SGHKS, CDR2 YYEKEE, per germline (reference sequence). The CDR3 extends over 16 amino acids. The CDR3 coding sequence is TGTGCCAGCAGAGCGGGAACAGGGGAGGGCTCCTACGAGCAGTACTTC. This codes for CASRAGTGEGSYEQYF.

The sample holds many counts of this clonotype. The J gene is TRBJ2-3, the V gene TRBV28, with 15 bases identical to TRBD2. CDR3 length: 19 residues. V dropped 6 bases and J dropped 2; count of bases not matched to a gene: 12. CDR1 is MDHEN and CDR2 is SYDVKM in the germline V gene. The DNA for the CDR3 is TGTGCCAGCAGCCGCCCGGGACTAGCGGGAGGTGGTCCCACAGATACGCAGTATTTT. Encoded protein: CASSRPGLAGGGPTDTQYF.